This T cell receptor (beta chain) derives from a study of blood T cell repertoires in COVID-19. Study context: Both acute and convalescent COVID-19 samples were obtained from the United States, Italy and Spain. From T cells, B-cell-depleted T cells, or PBMCs came the material, which was cDNA or gDNA.

The germline V gene has CDR1 MNHEY and CDR2 SMNVEV (reference sequence). The CDR3 loop spans 18 amino acids. The V end was cut by 5 bases, the J end by 6 bases, with 25 bases between. Per the original methods: Estimation of nucleated cell counts relied on the amplification of reference gene primers. TCRdb keeps only in-frame clones here, not all; method: immunoSEQ multiplex PCR. That table furnishes V, J and clone size, whereas the DNA furnished D and trimming. The profile shows roughly 120,000 clones, about 90% of them singletons. The chain is built from TRBV27 and TRBJ1-4, with D possibly TRBD1 on 6 matching bases. The sequence was collected from a man aged 65 to 79 who had recovered from COVID-19. The sample taken for sequencing was peripheral blood. The CDR3 region has the DNA TGTGCCAGCAGTAGCTGGGACCTGCCTCCAGGGGCATATGAAAAACTGTTTTTT. Translation gives CASSSWDLPPGAYEKLFF.